The next 9 T cell receptor beta chains were all read from a single sample in a study of OX40 agonist ivuxolimab in advanced cancers. Sequenced by immunoSEQ multiplex PCR; TCRdb stores in-frame clones only, minus some. The sample lists over 30,000 clones; approximately 86% were seen once. This material consisted of CD4+ or CD8+ T cells sorted from blood, taken in a trial of the OX40 agonist ivuxolimab. The receptor set was obtained from an adult with an advanced solid tumor such as melanoma, head and neck, liver or kidney cancer.

The CDR3 is CASSAQGLNTEAFF. The CDR3 nucleotides are TGTGCCAGCAGTGCCCAGGGGTTGAACACTGAAGCTTTCTTT. V and J are TRBV6-4 and TRBJ1-1, with a possible D match to TRBD1 (6 bases). Trimming stripped 4 bases from V and 0 bases from J, with 9 bases between. Germline assignment: CDR1 MRHNA and CDR2 SNTAGT. The CDR3 has 14 amino acids.

This chain uses TRBV7-9 with TRBJ1-3; D unclear. V was trimmed by 5 bases and J by 1 base, leaving 15 bases between them. From germline, CDR1 is SEHNR and CDR2 FQNEAQ (reference sequence). The CDR3 consists of 16 residues. CDR3 coding DNA: TGTGCCAGCAGCCCGACTGAAACTCAGTCTGGAAACACCATATATTTT. It yields the protein CASSPTETQSGNTIYF.

V gene TRBV5-1 combines with J gene TRBJ2-5, with D perhaps matching TRBD1 (6 bases). V lost 6 bases, J lost 1 base, and 10 bases lay in between. Germline V gene lookup returns CDR1 SGHRS and CDR2 YFSETQ. The CDR3 loop spans 13 amino acids. The CDR3 bases are TGCGCCAGCACAAGGACAGTCCAAGAGACCCAGTACTTC. Protein: CASTRTVQETQYF.

The rearrangement uses TRBV6-5 and TRBJ2-7; D is unresolved. Trimming removed 5 bases at V and 7 bases at J, with 15 bases between. The CDR3 has 13 amino acids. Germline V lookup: CDR1 MNHEY, CDR2 SVGAGI. The CDR3 DNA follows: TGTGCCAGCAGTCTCAATTGGAGTAAGGAGCAGTACTTC. Encoded protein: CASSLNWSKEQYF.

The V gene is TRBV9, the J gene TRBJ1-3; no definite D call. The length of the CDR3 is 13 residues. With 0 bases removed from V and 5 bases from J, the gap between germline ends came to 6 bases. The V gene's germline CDR1 is SGDLS and CDR2 YYNGEE. The CDR3 region is CASSVGGRNTIYF. The CDR3 DNA sequence: TGTGCCAGCAGCGTAGGGGGTCGAAACACCATATATTTT.

There are a few counts of this clone. V usage is TRBV20-1 and J usage is TRBJ2-5; D not resolved. Trimming left V 7 bases short and J 2 bases short, with 8 bases between. Germline CDR1 is DFQATT and CDR2 is SNEGSKA (reference sequence). The CDR3 has 11 amino acids. CDR3 DNA: TGCAGTGTTAGGGTACAAGAGACCCAGTACTTC. Its translation is CSVRVQETQYF.

The chain recombines TRBV11-2 with TRBJ2-3; 9 nucleotides line up with TRBD2. In germline, CDR1 is SGHAT, CDR2 FQNNGV. Trimming cost V 6 bases and J 6 bases; bases outside gene matches: 16. The CDR3 runs to 17 residues. The CDR3: CASRRGGSGGIRDTQYF. CDR3 coding DNA: TGTGCCAGCAGGAGAGGCGGTAGCGGGGGAATCCGCGATACGCAGTATTTT.

This sequence joins TRBV18 and TRBJ1-1; possible D gene TRBD1, 5 bases. V lost 1 base and J lost 4, with 10 bases in between. Germline loops: CDR1 KGHSH, CDR2 LQKENI. The CDR3 length is 14 residues. CDR3 nucleotide sequence: TGTGCCAGCTCACCACGAGGGCAGGGCACTGAAGCTTTCTTT. Residues: CASSPRGQGTEAFF.

This chain connects TRBV13 to TRBJ2-7; 8 nucleotides align to TRBD2. The germline V gene has CDR1 PRHDT and CDR2 FYEKMQ (reference sequence). With 3 bases clipped from V and 6 bases from J, the junction kept 16 bases outside the gene matches. This CDR3 region has 17 residues. The CDR3 nucleotides are TGTGCCAGCAGCTTCTTTCGGGGAGAAGGACTAGCCGGCGAGCAGTACTTC. Protein: CASSFFRGEGLAGEQYF.